Following are 31 T cell receptor beta chains from one sample sequenced in a study of cytomegalovirus exposure and HLA in healthy donors (dated by TCRdb to between 2016 and 2019). The method behind the library was the immunoSEQ multiplex PCR assay. The source is immuneACCESS, and TCRdb retained only in-frame sequences with V and J called. Part of the clones is not carried over; for the studies checked, unresolved V genes explain less than half of this, and the remainder is unexplained. In this sample the table shows roughly 75,000 clones, around 96% of which occur a single time. The ten largest clonotypes hold under 1.5% of the sample. The sequenced sample was PBMCs. These receptors came from a man in his late teens or twenties in good health and CMV-seropositive.

Notes on this clone: The germline gene is not matched at one end of the junction; a read error may be the cause. The V gene is TRBV6-1, the J gene TRBJ1-2; tentatively, D is TRBD1 (6 bases). Germline CDR1 and CDR2: MNHNS and SASEGT. The CDR3 runs to 10 residues. CDR3 in DNA: TGTGCCAGCAGTGTCTACAGGGTATGGTTC. Protein sequence: CASSVYRVWF.

The chain employs TRBV11-3 and TRBJ2-7, with TRBD1 identical over 7 bases. V shed 1 base and J 2 bases; nucleotides not matched to a gene: 5. This CDR3 region has 15 residues. Per the germline V gene, CDR1 is SGHNT and CDR2 is YENEEA. The CDR3 sequence: CASSLGGTAPYEQYF. Here the CDR3 DNA reads TGTGCCAGCAGCTTAGGAGGGACAGCTCCCTACGAGCAGTACTTC.

The rearrangement links TRBV19 to TRBJ2-3, with 10 bases identical to TRBD1. Germline V lookup: CDR1 LNHDA, CDR2 SQIVND (reference sequence). V was clipped by 5 bases and J by 5 bases; unmatched bases: 7. The CDR3 length is 15 residues. The CDR3 protein is CASSPRQGAVDTQYF. CDR3 DNA sequence: TGTGCCAGTAGTCCCCGACAGGGGGCGGTAGATACGCAGTATTTT.

The chain employs TRBV6-5 and TRBJ1-1, with unresolved D. Germline V gene sequence: CDR1 MNHEY, CDR2 SVGAGI. The CDR3 totals 12 residues. V was clipped by 5 bases and J by 0 bases, with 4 bases between them. The CDR3 loop is CASSGLNTEAFF. CDR3 in DNA: TGTGCCAGCAGTGGCTTGAACACTGAAGCTTTCTTT.

V usage is TRBV7-2 and J usage is TRBJ2-1, with a weak D call TRBD2 (5 bases). The germline gives CDR1 SGHTA, CDR2 FQGNSA. V gave up 1 base and J gave up 1 base, with 8 bases separating them. The CDR3 runs to 15 residues. The CDR3: CASSLGGRSYNEQFF. CDR3 bases: TGTGCCAGCAGCTTAGGCGGGCGGTCCTACAATGAGCAGTTCTTC.

This clone was counted once. V is TRBV9 and J is TRBJ1-2, with TRBD1 matching over 10 bases. Trimming took 3 bases from V and 4 from J; bases not matched to a gene: 6. This CDR3 is built from 15 residues. Germline V gives CDR1 SGDLS, CDR2 YYNGEE. The DNA for the CDR3 is TGTGCCAGCAGCGCACCGGGACAGGGGCCCTATGGCTACACCTTC. Its protein is CASSAPGQGPYGYTF.

The table lists this clone with a count of one. The J gene is TRBJ2-7, the V gene TRBV18, with D possibly being TRBD2 (5 bases). The germline V gene has CDR1 KGHSH and CDR2 LQKENI. The CDR3 has 17 amino acids. V was pared by 1 base and J by 3 bases, with 19 bases between. DNA for the CDR3: TGTGCCAGCTCACCACTGCGGGTGGGTCGCCTAATCTACGAGCAGTACTTC. Translated: CASSPLRVGRLIYEQYF.

V and J are TRBV9 and TRBJ2-3; TRBD2 is a possible D gene (5 bases). CDR1 is SGDLS and CDR2 is YYNGEE in the germline V gene. V was clipped by 0 bases and J by 0 bases, with 11 bases between them. This CDR3 has 16 residues. CDR3 protein: CASSVEALASTDTQYF. The CDR3 DNA reads as TGTGCCAGCAGCGTAGAGGCCCTAGCCAGCACAGATACGCAGTATTTT.

A single count supports this clone. This chain links TRBV14 with TRBJ2-3; D perhaps matches TRBD2 (6 bases). The V and J ends lost 4 bases and 2 bases respectively, with 13 bases between them. Germline V gene sequence: CDR1 SGHDN, CDR2 FVKESK. The CDR3 has 15 amino acids. CDR3 bases: TGTGCCAGCAGCCCGTCCGGGACTTCCACAGATACGCAGTATTTT. Translated, it gives CASSPSGTSTDTQYF.

The gene calls are TRBV7-9 and TRBJ1-2; TRBD1 matches 7 bases. The trim removed 5 bases at V and 3 bases at J, leaving 6 bases unmatched. Germline CDR1 reads SEHNR; CDR2 reads FQNEAQ (reference sequence). The CDR3 consists of 14 residues. CDR3 in amino acids: CASSADRLYYGYTF. Written as DNA, the CDR3 is TGTGCCAGCAGCGCGGACAGGCTCTACTATGGCTACACCTTC. The full variable domain, its missing parts supplied by reference TRBV7-9 and TRBJ1-2, is DTGVSQNPRHKITKRGQNVTFRCDPISEHNRLYWYRQTLGQGPEFLTYFQNEAQLEKSRLLSDRFSAERPKGSFSTLEIQRTEQGDSAMYLCASSADRLYYGYTFGSGTRLTVV.

The chain joins TRBV7-3 to TRBJ2-1; 8 bases line up with TRBD1. Looked up from germline, CDR1 is SGHTA and CDR2 is FQGTGA. This CDR3 is built from 18 residues. Unmatched junction bases numbered 16, after V lost 5 bases and J lost 4 bases. CDR3 residues: CASSRTSSGTGSYNEQFF. In DNA, the CDR3 is TGTGCCAGCAGCCGCACCAGCAGTGGGACAGGTTCTTACAATGAGCAGTTCTTC.

The chain joins TRBV4-1 to TRBJ1-3; 8 nucleotides match TRBD1. Trimming at V came to 1 base and at J to 0 bases, leaving 5 bases not matched to a gene. Germline assignment: CDR1 MGHRA and CDR2 YSYEKL. CDR3 length: 17 residues. CDR3 region: CASSQGRQGSSGNTIYF. The CDR3 DNA reads TGCGCCAGCAGCCAAGGGAGACAGGGGTCCTCTGGAAACACCATATATTTT.

CDR3 protein: CASSRTGTRSSYEQYF. CDR3 nucleotide sequence: TGTGCCAGCAGCCGAACCGGGACACGCTCTTCCTACGAGCAGTACTTC. The V and J genes are TRBV28 and TRBJ2-7; tentatively, D is TRBD1 (6 bases). V was shortened by 6 bases and J by 1 base, with 19 bases between the two germline ends. The CDR3 consists of 16 residues. Germline V gene lookup returns CDR1 MDHEN and CDR2 SYDVKM.

This clone was seen only once. The J gene is TRBJ1-5, the V gene TRBV18; D perhaps matches TRBD1 (5 bases). V gave up 2 bases and J gave up 6 bases, with 14 bases separating them. Looked up from germline, CDR1 is KGHSH and CDR2 is LQKENI. The CDR3 length is 15 residues. The CDR3 region is CASSPNGGVGQPQHF. As DNA, the CDR3 is TGTGCCAGCTCACCAAACGGGGGAGTTGGTCAGCCCCAGCATTTT.

The V and J genes are TRBV11-3 and TRBJ2-7, with a tentative D call TRBD1 (5 bases). CDR3 length: 14 residues. The V end lost 5 bases, the J end lost 2 bases, and 13 bases lay between the germline ends. Germline CDR1 and CDR2: SGHNT and YENEEA. Here the CDR3 reads CASSRTRITYEQYF. The CDR3 region has the DNA TGTGCCAGCAGCAGGACACGGATAACCTACGAGCAGTACTTC.

The rearrangement uses TRBV11-3 and TRBJ2-7; TRBD2 agrees at 9 bases. After removal of 5 bases from V and 6 bases from J, the junction contained 8 bases not matched to a gene. This CDR3 contains 14 residues. CDR1 is SGHNT and CDR2 is YENEEA in the germline V gene. The CDR3 protein is CASSISGSISEQYF. Written as DNA, the CDR3 is TGTGCCAGCAGCATTAGCGGGAGTATATCCGAGCAGTACTTC.

This clone appeared once. V and J are TRBV7-9 and TRBJ2-1; possible D gene TRBD2, 5 bases. This CDR3 is built from 13 residues. Germline V gene data show CDR1 as SEHNR and CDR2 as FQNEAQ (reference sequence). Trimming took off 5 bases at V and 9 bases at J, with 14 bases between the two ends. The CDR3 DNA sequence: TGTGCCAGCAGCCCCGGTCGGGGTCGTGAGCAGTTCTTC. The encoded protein is CASSPGRGREQFF.

This chain connects TRBV11-2 to TRBJ2-7; D is perhaps TRBD2 (6 bases). The CDR3 extends over 16 amino acids. V was clipped by 4 bases and J by 2 bases, with 18 bases between them. Germline CDR1 and CDR2: SGHAT and FQNNGV. CDR3 in amino acids: CASSSPGRSGAYEQYF. CDR3 bases: TGTGCCAGCAGCTCGCCAGGCCGTAGCGGCGCCTACGAGCAGTACTTC.

The chain couples TRBV30 to TRBJ2-1; D gene unclear. Germline lookup yields CDR1 GTSNPN and CDR2 SVGIG (reference sequence). The CDR3 contains 14 residues. V gave up 2 bases and J gave up 2 bases, with 10 bases separating them. The DNA of the CDR3 is TGTGCCTGGAGTTATTTGGGCGCCTACAATGAGCAGTTCTTC. Translating gives CAWSYLGAYNEQFF.

The chain combines TRBV19 with TRBJ2-3; TRBD2 agrees at 12 bases. The CDR3 covers 16 residues. Germline values: CDR1 LNHDA, CDR2 SQIVND (reference sequence). After removal of 5 bases from V and 1 base from J, the junction contained 4 bases not matched to a gene. CDR3 residues: CASSLRTSGGTDTQYF. CDR3 nucleotides: TGTGCCAGTAGTCTCCGGACTAGCGGGGGCACAGATACGCAGTATTTT.

The chain uses TRBV9 and TRBJ1-1; D perhaps matches TRBD1 (5 bases). The CDR3 extends over 14 amino acids. V was trimmed by 0 bases and J by 1 base, leaving 7 bases between them. The germline CDR1 and CDR2 sequences are SGDLS and YYNGEE. The CDR3 loop reads CASSVGDRNTEAFF. DNA of the CDR3: TGTGCCAGCAGCGTAGGCGACAGGAACACTGAAGCTTTCTTT.

The chain uses TRBV5-1 and TRBJ2-1, with 10 bases fitting TRBD2. Per germline, CDR1 SGHRS and CDR2 YFSETQ. The V segment lost 2 bases and the J segment 0 bases; nucleotides outside the gene matches: 8. The CDR3 contains 18 residues. In DNA, the CDR3 is TGCGCCAGCAGCTTCCCTACTAGCGGGGTAAGCTCCTACAATGAGCAGTTCTTC. The encoded protein is CASSFPTSGVSSYNEQFF.

The V and J genes are TRBV7-2 and TRBJ2-4; 7 positions match TRBD2. This CDR3 is built from 17 residues. CDR1 is SGHTA and CDR2 is FQGNSA in the germline V gene. V lost 2 bases and J lost 3; bases outside the gene matches: 10. In nucleotides, the CDR3 is TGTGCCAGCAGCTTACTATGGACCCGGGAGGACAAAAACATTCAGTACTTC. The encoded protein is CASSLLWTREDKNIQYF.

The gene calls are TRBV7-6 and TRBJ2-1; D perhaps matches TRBD2 (5 bases). CDR1 is SGHVS, CDR2 FNYEAQ, per germline. This CDR3 spans 17 amino acids. V lost 1 base and J lost 6, with 19 bases in between. This CDR3 reads CASSLGSELVGRNEQFF. CDR3 nucleotide sequence: TGTGCCAGCAGCTTAGGTTCGGAACTAGTCGGACGCAATGAGCAGTTCTTC.

V is TRBV5-1 and J is TRBJ2-1; weak D call: TRBD2 (6 bases). The CDR3 sequence is 17 residues long. Trimming pared 1 base from V and 1 base from J, leaving 15 bases between. Germline V gives CDR1 SGHRS, CDR2 YFSETQ. The CDR3 is CASSLRSGRPSYNEQFF. In DNA form, the CDR3 reads TGCGCCAGCAGCTTGAGGAGCGGGCGCCCTTCCTACAATGAGCAGTTCTTC.

The rearrangement joins TRBV7-9 to TRBJ1-2; 8 bases align to TRBD1. The CDR3 runs 14 residues. The germline V gene has CDR1 SEHNR and CDR2 FQNEAQ (reference sequence). J gave up 7 bases and V 0 bases, and 4 bases lay outside the gene matches. CDR3 residues: CASSLALTGAGYTF. CDR3 DNA: TGTGCCAGCAGCTTAGCGCTGACAGGGGCTGGCTACACCTTC.

The V call is TRBV7-9, the J call TRBJ1-2; 8 bases are shared with TRBD1. CDR1 is SEHNR and CDR2 is FQNEAQ in the germline V gene (reference sequence). The ends lost 1 base at V and 8 bases at J; junction bases unmatched: 6. The CDR3 extends over 14 amino acids. The CDR3 loop reads CASSLEGTGGGYTF. CDR3 DNA: TGTGCCAGCAGCTTAGAGGGCACAGGGGGAGGCTACACCTTC. Using reference TRBV7-9 and TRBJ1-2 for the parts outside the CDR3, the full variable domain is DTGVSQNPRHKITKRGQNVTFRCDPISEHNRLYWYRQTLGQGPEFLTYFQNEAQLEKSRLLSDRFSAERPKGSFSTLEIQRTEQGDSAMYLCASSLEGTGGGYTFGSGTRLTVV.

This clone was detected only once. This chain connects TRBV25-1 to TRBJ1-1; D is undetermined. Germline CDR1 is MGHDK and CDR2 is SYGVNS. The V and J ends lost 8 bases and 0 bases respectively, with 13 bases between them. This CDR3 contains 14 residues. The CDR3 here is CASLPAAMNTEAFF. CDR3 bases: TGTGCCAGCTTGCCTGCGGCCATGAACACTGAAGCTTTCTTT.

The chain combines TRBV20-1 with TRBJ2-7, with D tentatively TRBD1 (5 bases). This CDR3 has 11 residues. V lost 3 bases to trimming and J lost 4 bases, with 7 bases between them. Germline CDR1 DFQATT, CDR2 SNEGSKA (reference sequence). The CDR3 DNA reads as TGCAGTGCTAGGCAGGGTTACGAGCAGTACTTC. Translated: CSARQGYEQYF.

DNA of the CDR3: TGTGCCAGCAGTGACCCCCGAGGGGGCCACGAGCAGTACTTC. Amino acid sequence: CASSDPRGGHEQYF. The rearrangement joins TRBV2 to TRBJ2-7; 7 bases agree with TRBD1. Germline assignment: CDR1 SNHLY and CDR2 FYNNEI. J gave up 5 bases and V 3 bases, and 7 bases lay outside the gene matches. The CDR3 runs 14 residues.

V and J are TRBV7-3 and TRBJ1-1; TRBD1 matches at 7 bases. V lost 5 bases and J lost 1; bases outside the gene matches: 4. The CDR3 is made up of 14 amino acids. CDR1 SGHTA and CDR2 FQGTGA come from the germline V gene. CDR3 residues: CASSPTGRNTEAFF. The CDR3, as DNA: TGTGCCAGCAGCCCGACAGGGCGGAACACTGAAGCTTTCTTT.